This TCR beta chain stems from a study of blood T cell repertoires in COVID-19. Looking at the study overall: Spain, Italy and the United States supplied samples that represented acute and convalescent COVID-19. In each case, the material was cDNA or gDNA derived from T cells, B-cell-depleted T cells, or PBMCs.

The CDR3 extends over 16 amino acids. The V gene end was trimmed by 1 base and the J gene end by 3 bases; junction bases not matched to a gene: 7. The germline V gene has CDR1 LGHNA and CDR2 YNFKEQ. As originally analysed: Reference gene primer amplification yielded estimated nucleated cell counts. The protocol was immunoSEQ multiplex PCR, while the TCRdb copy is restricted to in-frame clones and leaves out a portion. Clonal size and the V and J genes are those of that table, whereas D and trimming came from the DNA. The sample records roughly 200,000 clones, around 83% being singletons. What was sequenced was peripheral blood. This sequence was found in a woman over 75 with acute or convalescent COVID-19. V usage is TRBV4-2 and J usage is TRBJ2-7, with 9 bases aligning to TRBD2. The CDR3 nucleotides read TGTGCCAGCAGCCAAGGGCCTAGCGGGGAGTTCTACGAGCAGTACTTC. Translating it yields CASSQGPSGEFYEQYF.